The sample holds a few counts of the clone carrying this TCR beta chain. Its antigen is still unknown. Reverse transcription of extracted RNA yielded cDNA, which provided the sequencing template. Sequencing used immunoSEQ multiplex PCR; TCRdb keeps in-frame clones, though not all of them. The sample lists hundreds of thousands of clones, 60% occurring once. This sample was taken from a study of CD8+ T cells in alopecia areata. Study outcomes and limitations: Whether baseline CD8+ expansion is linked to response remains uncertain, given a single nonresponder. Lesional tissue from the scalp (especially in alopecia totalis/universalis) showed higher clonality than normal scalp.

V was clipped by 8 bases and J by 6 bases; unmatched bases: 11. This CDR3 has 13 residues. Germline values: CDR1 SQVTM, CDR2 ANQGSEA. Treatment of the sample: oral pan-JAK inhibitor, 5-10 mg twice daily. The TCR originated in a human donor with alopecia areata. The source was CD4+ T cells sorted from blood, collected at week 52, from a patient treated with tofacitinib. V gene TRBV29-1 combines with J gene TRBJ2-7; 9 positions agree with TRBD2. CDR3 in DNA: TGCAGCACTACGGCTAGCGGGGATCGCGAGCAGTACTTC. This gives the protein CSTTASGDREQYF.